The clone carrying this TCR beta chain was detected once. Its target is not known. CDR3 length: 17 amino acids. Germline V gene lookup returns CDR1 LNHDA and CDR2 SQIVND (reference sequence). V lost 1 base and J lost 5, with 18 bases in between. The sample is drawn from a study of cytomegalovirus exposure and HLA in healthy donors. Study-wide points: The authors listed 150 to 200 TCR beta chains as cytomegalovirus-associated.

PCR primers comprised 60 Vbeta and 13 Jbeta primers. Clones were read by immunoSEQ multiplex PCR, and TCRdb kept only the in-frame ones, dropping some. The sample yields 160,000 or so clones, roughly 80% seen once. The chain couples TRBV19 to TRBJ2-1; D unclear. This receptor was obtained from a man younger than 45 in good health and CMV-seronegative. Sequencing input: PBMCs. The CDR3 here is CASSIGPPQIGHNEQFF. CDR3 in DNA: TGTGCCAGTAGTATAGGACCCCCACAGATAGGCCACAATGAGCAGTTCTTC. The variable domain in full, completed from reference TRBV19 and TRBJ2-1, reads DGGITQSPKYLFRKEGQNVTLSCEQNLNHDAMYWYRQDPGQGLRLIYYSQIVNDFQKGDIAEGYSVSREKKESFPLTVTSAQKNPTAFYLCASSIGPPQIGHNEQFFGPGTRLTVL.